The entry below gives a single T cell receptor (beta chain) sequence along with its context. These data originate in a study of shared clonotypes between healthy human individuals. Measured with immunoSEQ multiplex PCR; TCRdb has only the in-frame clones, and not every one. The sample includes about 2.5 million clones, 85% to 95% of them seen just once. From germline, CDR1 is SNHLY and CDR2 FYNNEI. This CDR3 comprises 14 residues. Trimming took off 9 bases at V and 3 bases at J, with 18 bases between the two ends. The chain joins TRBV2 to TRBJ2-7; D possibly matches TRBD1 or TRBD2 (6 bases each). The material sequenced was naive CD4+ T cells from PBMCs. Regarding subset: CD45RA+ positively selected. The clonotype comes from a man between 18 and 29 years old in good health. Some clones in this sample may be carry-over from other donors' samples. The chain's CDR3 is CASGPGDKDYEQYF. The CDR3 DNA sequence: TGTGCCAGTGGCCCGGGGGACAAAGACTACGAGCAGTACTTC.